The 22 T cell receptor beta chains below were found in one sample sequenced in a study of graft-versus-host responses after intestinal transplantation. TCRdb's table, derived via immunoSEQ multiplex PCR, lists solely in-frame clones and lacks some. Of around 7,800 clones in the sample, approximately 97% were seen once. The source material was PBMCs, sampled 23 days after intestinal transplant. These receptors all stem from a human patient who received an intestinal transplant, so some T cells may come from the graft donor.

J is TRBJ2-1 and V is TRBV19; D may be TRBD2 (6 bases). The CDR3 runs to 15 residues. V dropped 6 bases and J dropped 1 base, with 13 bases sitting between them. Per the germline V gene, CDR1 is LNHDA and CDR2 is SQIVND (reference sequence). The CDR3 is CASRLGGSSYNEQFF. CDR3 nucleotide sequence: TGTGCCAGTAGGCTCGGAGGGAGTTCCTACAATGAGCAGTTCTTC.

This chain connects TRBV19 to TRBJ2-1, with a tentative D call TRBD2 (6 bases). CDR3 size: 14 residues. The germline V and J ends were trimmed by 7 bases and 2 bases, with 12 bases remaining between them. Looked up from germline, CDR1 is LNHDA and CDR2 is SQIVND (reference sequence). CDR3 DNA sequence: TGTGCCAGTACGTTCGGAGGGCCCTACAATGAGCAGTTCTTC. Amino acids: CASTFGGPYNEQFF.

This chain joins TRBV27 and TRBJ2-7; no firm D call. The V gene's germline CDR1 is MNHEY and CDR2 SMNVEV (reference sequence). This CDR3 spans 13 amino acids. V lost 3 bases and J lost 1, with 7 bases in between. The CDR3 DNA reads TGTGCCAGCAGTTTGGGCAGATCCTACGAGCAGTACTTC. It specifies CASSLGRSYEQYF.

CDR3 in amino acids: CASRLGLAGGADTQYF. The CDR3 nucleotides read TGTGCAAGTCGCTTAGGACTAGCGGGAGGGGCAGATACGCAGTATTTT. This chain connects TRBV12-2 to TRBJ2-3; no DNA check was done on the table's D call, TRBD2. TRBV12-2 is shown as a pseudogene. This CDR3 is 16 amino acids long.

The V and J genes are TRBV19 and TRBJ1-5, with D tentatively TRBD1 (5 bases). Germline V gives CDR1 LNHDA, CDR2 SQIVND (reference sequence). CDR3 size: 13 residues. V lost 3 bases to trimming and J lost 6 bases, with 9 bases between them. For the CDR3, the DNA is TGTGCCAGTAGTATGGGGGGTACTCAGCCCCAGCATTTT. The encoded protein is CASSMGGTQPQHF.

The chain carries TRBV6-5 and TRBJ1-2; D is uncertain. The CDR3 is 14 amino acids. Between the trimmed V and J ends, which lost 2 bases and 5 bases, there was a span of 12 bases. Germline values: CDR1 MNHEY, CDR2 SVGAGI. The CDR3 reads CASSYHSLAYGYTF. CDR3 sequence (DNA): TGTGCCAGCAGTTACCACTCCTTAGCGTATGGCTACACCTTC.

V gene TRBV7-8 combines with J gene TRBJ1-2, with D possibly being TRBD1 (6 bases). The CDR3 consists of 14 residues. Germline CDR1 is SGHVS and CDR2 is FQNEAQ. V lost 2 bases to trimming and J lost 2 bases, with 9 bases between them. In DNA form, the CDR3 reads TGTGCCAGCAGCTTAAACAGGGTGAACTATGGCTACACCTTC. This translates into CASSLNRVNYGYTF.

The V and J genes are TRBV5-1 and TRBJ2-7; D may match TRBD1 or TRBD2 (5 bases each). Germline CDR1 and CDR2: SGHRS and YFSETQ. Trimming took 5 bases from V and 6 from J, leaving 24 bases between them. The CDR3 length is 16 residues. CDR3 in amino acids: CASRQESAGMRGEQYF. The CDR3 nucleotides are TGCGCCAGCAGACAAGAATCTGCAGGGATGAGGGGCGAGCAGTACTTC.

V and J are TRBV5-1 and TRBJ2-7; D not certain. The germline V and J ends were trimmed by 0 bases and 2 bases, with 9 bases remaining between them. The CDR3 has 14 amino acids. CDR1 SGHRS and CDR2 YFSETQ come from the germline V gene. The CDR3 loop is CASSLAGGTYEQYF. As DNA, the CDR3 is TGCGCCAGCAGCTTGGCTGGCGGTACCTACGAGCAGTACTTC.

The chain has TRBV28 and TRBJ2-3; D unclear. Trimming shortened V by 8 bases and J by 4 bases, and 19 bases separated the two germline ends. The CDR3 contains 15 residues. CDR1 is MDHEN, CDR2 SYDVKM, per germline. The CDR3 sequence is CASDPVERPSDTQYF. CDR3 nucleotide sequence: TGTGCCAGCGACCCCGTCGAGAGGCCCTCAGATACGCAGTATTTT.

The V and J genes are TRBV6-1 and TRBJ1-2; D call uncertain. Germline CDR1 reads MNHNS; CDR2 reads SASEGT. V lost 8 bases to trimming and J lost 6 bases, with 10 bases between them. This CDR3 is built from 11 residues. CDR3 loop: CASGEGHGYTF. CDR3 DNA sequence: TGTGCCAGCGGGGAAGGTCATGGCTACACCTTC.

This clone appeared a few times. The chain recombines TRBV13 with TRBJ1-1, with D tentatively TRBD1 (5 bases). The CDR3 covers 15 residues. CDR1 and CDR2 from the germline V gene are PRHDT and FYEKMQ (reference sequence). Trimming removed 5 bases at V and 4 bases at J, with 17 bases between. CDR3 nucleotide sequence: TGTGCCAGCAGCCGCATTCAGGGTTCCCTCACTGAAGCTTTCTTT. Its translation: CASSRIQGSLTEAFF.

V gene TRBV6-5 combines with J gene TRBJ1-5, with D tentatively TRBD1 (5 bases). The CDR3 has 14 amino acids. Trimming left V 2 bases short and J 7 bases short, with 12 bases between. Per germline, CDR1 MNHEY and CDR2 SVGAGI. Here the CDR3 reads CASSYARAGQPQHF. The CDR3 DNA follows: TGTGCCAGCAGTTACGCCAGGGCTGGACAGCCCCAGCATTTT.

V and J are TRBV11-2 and TRBJ2-1, with D perhaps being TRBD1 or TRBD2 (6 bases each). The germline V gene encodes CDR1 SGHAT and CDR2 FQNNGV. Trimming left V 5 bases short and J 7 bases short, with 18 bases between. The length of the CDR3 is 15 residues. The CDR3 sequence is CASSKGGGGGNEQFF. In DNA form, the CDR3 reads TGTGCCAGCAGCAAGGGGGGTGGGGGTGGGAATGAGCAGTTCTTC.

The rearrangement joins TRBV6-6 to TRBJ1-3; TRBD1 is a possible D gene (6 bases). This CDR3 comprises 15 residues. Trimming left V 5 bases short and J 0 bases short, with 11 bases between. The V gene's germline CDR1 is MNHNY and CDR2 SVGAGI (reference sequence). CDR3 nucleotide sequence: TGTGCCAGCAGTGCCGAAGGGGGCTCTGGAAACACCATATATTTT. This translates into CASSAEGGSGNTIYF.

This clone was seen just once. CDR3 nucleotides: TGTGCCAGCAGCTACGAGGGGGGGACTGAAGCTTTCTTT. Residues: CASSYEGGTEAFF. The chain joins TRBV6-1 to TRBJ1-1, with a weak D call TRBD1 (6 bases). With 6 bases removed from V and 5 bases from J, the gap between germline ends came to 13 bases. The germline V gene encodes CDR1 MNHNS and CDR2 SASEGT. CDR3 size: 13 residues.

The gene calls are TRBV11-3 and TRBJ2-3; D remains ambiguous. The V and J ends lost 1 base and 1 base respectively, with 15 bases between them. The CDR3 totals 17 residues. The germline V gene has CDR1 SGHNT and CDR2 YENEEA. CDR3 protein: CASSLGSAPSGTDTQYF. CDR3 DNA sequence: TGTGCCAGCAGCTTAGGGAGCGCCCCGTCGGGCACAGATACGCAGTATTTT.

The chain has TRBV14 and TRBJ2-7; 8 nucleotides line up with TRBD1. Germline V gives CDR1 SGHDN, CDR2 FVKESK. This CDR3 is 14 amino acids long. Trimming at V came to 0 bases and at J to 8 bases, leaving 6 bases not matched to a gene. In nucleotides, the CDR3 is TGTGCCAGCAGCCAAGACAGGGGGCGCTCTCAGCAGTACTTC. This translates into CASSQDRGRSQQYF. The variable domain in full, completed from reference TRBV14 and TRBJ2-7, reads EAGVTQFPSHSVIEKGQTVTLRCDPISGHDNLYWYRRVMGKEIKFLLHFVKESKQDESGMPNNRFLAERTGGTYSTLKVQPAELEDSGVYFCASSQDRGRSQQYFGPGTRLTVT.

The V and J genes are TRBV6-1 and TRBJ2-7, with D hard to call. The CDR3 covers 10 residues. Germline values: CDR1 MNHNS, CDR2 SASEGT. V gave up 7 bases and J gave up 2 bases, with 3 bases separating them. The CDR3 loop is CASMTYEQYF. CDR3 nucleotide sequence: TGTGCCAGCATGACCTACGAGCAGTACTTC.

This rearrangement joins TRBV21-1 to TRBJ2-7. TRBV21-1 is a documented pseudogene. This CDR3 is 14 amino acids long. CDR3 sequence (DNA): TGTGCCAGCAGCTCCCGGGCAGCCCTAGAAGAGCAGTACTTC. The encoded protein is CASSSRAALEEQYF.

This clone was seen once. The chain carries TRBV2 and TRBJ2-1, with 7 bases that match TRBD1. Looked up from germline, CDR1 is SNHLY and CDR2 is FYNNEI. The CDR3 runs 14 residues. V lost 8 bases, J lost 3 bases, and 7 bases stayed unmatched. Written as DNA, the CDR3 is TGTGCCAGCTCAGCCGGGACAGTCTACAATGAGCAGTTCTTC. This encodes CASSAGTVYNEQFF. Combining the CDR3 with reference TRBV2 and TRBJ2-1 gives the whole variable domain EPEVTQTPSHQVTQMGQEVILRCVPISNHLYFYWYRQILGQKVEFLVSFYNNEISEKSEIFDDQFSVERPDGSNFTLKIRSTKLEDSAMYFCASSAGTVYNEQFFGPGTRLTVL.

The gene calls are TRBV7-2 and TRBJ2-4; 9 nucleotides align to TRBD1. This CDR3 contains 16 residues. The germline V gene encodes CDR1 SGHTA and CDR2 FQGNSA. Germline trimming cut 4 bases from V and 6 bases from J; bases unmatched to any gene: 10. The CDR3 here is CASSSQTGGYGNIQYF. CDR3 coding DNA: TGTGCCAGCAGCTCGCAGACAGGGGGGTATGGAAACATTCAGTACTTC.